This entry is about one T cell receptor beta chain. Antigen: not known. This entry belongs to a study of cytomegalovirus exposure and HLA in healthy donors. Findings and caveats of the study: In a later analysis, first-cohort TCR clusters were found to tend to co-occur in the 120 validation repertoires. Many donors shared some public TCRs, even though most TCR sequences were rare.

Here immunoSEQ multiplex PCR was the method, and the copy in TCRdb shows in-frame clones only, minus some. This sample has around 150,000 clones, with approximately 90% found just once. Germline lookup yields CDR1 SGHTA and CDR2 FQGNSA. CDR3 length: 13 residues. The V gene lost 3 bases and the J gene lost 1 base, with 6 bases spanning the gap. The receptor's source is a man aged 18 to 35 in good health and CMV-seronegative. The sequencing sample was made of PBMCs. V and J are TRBV7-2 and TRBJ1-2; TRBD1 is a possible D gene (5 bases). The CDR3 DNA follows: TGTGCCAGCAGCTTGGACAATAACTATGGCTACACCTTC. This encodes CASSLDNNYGYTF.